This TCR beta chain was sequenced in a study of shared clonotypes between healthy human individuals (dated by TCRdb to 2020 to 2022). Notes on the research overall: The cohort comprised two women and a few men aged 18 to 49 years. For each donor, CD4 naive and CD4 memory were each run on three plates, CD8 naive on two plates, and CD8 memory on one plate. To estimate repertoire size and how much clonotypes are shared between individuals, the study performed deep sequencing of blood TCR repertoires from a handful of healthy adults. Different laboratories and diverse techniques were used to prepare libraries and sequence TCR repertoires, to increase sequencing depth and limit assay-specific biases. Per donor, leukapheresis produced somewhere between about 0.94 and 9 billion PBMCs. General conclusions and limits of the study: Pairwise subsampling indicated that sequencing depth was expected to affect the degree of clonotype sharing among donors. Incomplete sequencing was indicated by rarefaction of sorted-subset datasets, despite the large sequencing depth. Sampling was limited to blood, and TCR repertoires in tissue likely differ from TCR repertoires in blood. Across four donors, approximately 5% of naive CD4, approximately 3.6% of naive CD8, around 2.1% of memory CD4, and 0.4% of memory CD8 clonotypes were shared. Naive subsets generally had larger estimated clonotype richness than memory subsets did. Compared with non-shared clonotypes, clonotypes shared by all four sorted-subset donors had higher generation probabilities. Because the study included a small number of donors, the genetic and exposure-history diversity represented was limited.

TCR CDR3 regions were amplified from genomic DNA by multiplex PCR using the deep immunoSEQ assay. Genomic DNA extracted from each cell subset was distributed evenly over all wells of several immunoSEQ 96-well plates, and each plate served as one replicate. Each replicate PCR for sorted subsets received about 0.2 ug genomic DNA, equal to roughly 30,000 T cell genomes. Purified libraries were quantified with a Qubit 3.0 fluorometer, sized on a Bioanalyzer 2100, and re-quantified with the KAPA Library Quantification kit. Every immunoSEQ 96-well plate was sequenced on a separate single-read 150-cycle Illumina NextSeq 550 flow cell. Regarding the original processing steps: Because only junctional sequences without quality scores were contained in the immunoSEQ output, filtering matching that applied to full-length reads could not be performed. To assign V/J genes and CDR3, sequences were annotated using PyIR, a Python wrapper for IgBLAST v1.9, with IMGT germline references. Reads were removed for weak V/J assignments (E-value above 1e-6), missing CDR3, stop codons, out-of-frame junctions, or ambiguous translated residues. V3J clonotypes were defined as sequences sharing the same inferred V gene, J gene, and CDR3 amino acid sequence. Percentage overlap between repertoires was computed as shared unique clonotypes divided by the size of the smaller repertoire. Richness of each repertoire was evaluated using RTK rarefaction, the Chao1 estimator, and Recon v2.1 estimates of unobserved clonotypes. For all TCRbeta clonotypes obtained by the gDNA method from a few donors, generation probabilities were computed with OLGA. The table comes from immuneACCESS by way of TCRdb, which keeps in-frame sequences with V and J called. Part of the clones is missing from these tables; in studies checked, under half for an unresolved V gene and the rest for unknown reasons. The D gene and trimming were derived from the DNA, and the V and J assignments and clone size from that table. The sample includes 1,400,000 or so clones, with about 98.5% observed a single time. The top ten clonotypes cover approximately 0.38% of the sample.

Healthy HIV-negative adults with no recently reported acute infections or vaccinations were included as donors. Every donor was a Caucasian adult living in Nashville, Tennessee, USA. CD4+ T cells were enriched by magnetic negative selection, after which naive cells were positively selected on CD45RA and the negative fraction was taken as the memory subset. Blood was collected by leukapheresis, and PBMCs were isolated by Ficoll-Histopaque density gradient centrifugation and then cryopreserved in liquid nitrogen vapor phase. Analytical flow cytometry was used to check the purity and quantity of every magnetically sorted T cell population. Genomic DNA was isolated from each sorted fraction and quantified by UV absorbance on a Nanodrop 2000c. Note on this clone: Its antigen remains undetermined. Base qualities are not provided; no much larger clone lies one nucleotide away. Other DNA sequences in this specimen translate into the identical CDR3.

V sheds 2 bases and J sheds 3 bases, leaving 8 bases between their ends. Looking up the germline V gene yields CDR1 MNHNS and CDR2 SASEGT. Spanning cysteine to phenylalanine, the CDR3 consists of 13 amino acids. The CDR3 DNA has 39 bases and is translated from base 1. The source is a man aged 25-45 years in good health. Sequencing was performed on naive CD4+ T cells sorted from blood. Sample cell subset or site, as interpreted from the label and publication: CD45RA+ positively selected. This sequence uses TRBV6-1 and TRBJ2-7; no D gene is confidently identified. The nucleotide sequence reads TGTGCCAGCAGTGAACGCGGAGACTACGAGCAGTACTTC. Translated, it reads CASSERGDYEQYF.